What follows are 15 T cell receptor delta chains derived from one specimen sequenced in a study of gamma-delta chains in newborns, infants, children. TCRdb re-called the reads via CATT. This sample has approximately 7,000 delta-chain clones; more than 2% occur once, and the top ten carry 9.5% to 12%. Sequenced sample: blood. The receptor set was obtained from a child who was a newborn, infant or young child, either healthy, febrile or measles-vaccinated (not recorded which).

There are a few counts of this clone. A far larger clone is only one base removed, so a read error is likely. The CDR3 nucleotides read TGTGCCCGTGACACCGGGATACGGGAACTCATCTTT. It is translated as CARDTGIRELIF. The V gene is TRDV2, the J gene TRDJ1; the match to TRDD3 covers 8 bases. The CDR3 totals 12 residues. Per germline, CDR1 GEAIGNYY and CDR2 EKD.

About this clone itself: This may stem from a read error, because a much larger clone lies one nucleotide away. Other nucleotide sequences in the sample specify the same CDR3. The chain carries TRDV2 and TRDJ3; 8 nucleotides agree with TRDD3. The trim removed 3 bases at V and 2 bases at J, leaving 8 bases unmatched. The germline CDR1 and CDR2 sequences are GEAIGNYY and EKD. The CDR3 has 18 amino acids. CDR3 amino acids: CACDATGGSPWDTRQMFF. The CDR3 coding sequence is TGTGCCTGTGACGCTACTGGGGGCTCCCCCTGGGACACCCGACAGATGTTTTTC.

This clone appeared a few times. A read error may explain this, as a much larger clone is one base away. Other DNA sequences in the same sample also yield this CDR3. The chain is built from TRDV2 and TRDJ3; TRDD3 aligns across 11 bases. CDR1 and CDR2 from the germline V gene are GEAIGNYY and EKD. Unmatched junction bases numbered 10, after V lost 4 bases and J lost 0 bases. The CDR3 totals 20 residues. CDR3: CACDVLGDTGSSWDTRQMFF. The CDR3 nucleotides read TGTGCCTGTGATGTATTGGGGGATACGGGAAGCTCCTGGGACACCCGACAGATGTTTTTC.

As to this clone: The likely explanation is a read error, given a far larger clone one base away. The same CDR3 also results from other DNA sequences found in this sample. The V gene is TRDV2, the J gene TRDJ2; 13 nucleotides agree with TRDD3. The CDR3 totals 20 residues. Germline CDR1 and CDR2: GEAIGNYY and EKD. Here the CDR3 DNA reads TGTGCCTGCGACACCGTACTGGGGGATACGCCATTAAGGGCGACAGCACAACTCTTCTTT. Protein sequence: CACDTVLGDTPLRATAQLFF.

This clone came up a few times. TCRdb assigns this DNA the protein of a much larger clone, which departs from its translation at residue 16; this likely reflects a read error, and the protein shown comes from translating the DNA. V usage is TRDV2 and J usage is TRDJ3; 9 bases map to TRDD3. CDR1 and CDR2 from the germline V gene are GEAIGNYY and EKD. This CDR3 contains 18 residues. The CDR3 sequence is CACDAGGFRSWDTRQTFF. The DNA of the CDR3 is TGTGCCTGTGACGCTGGGGGATTTCGCTCCTGGGACACCCGACAGACGTTTTTC.

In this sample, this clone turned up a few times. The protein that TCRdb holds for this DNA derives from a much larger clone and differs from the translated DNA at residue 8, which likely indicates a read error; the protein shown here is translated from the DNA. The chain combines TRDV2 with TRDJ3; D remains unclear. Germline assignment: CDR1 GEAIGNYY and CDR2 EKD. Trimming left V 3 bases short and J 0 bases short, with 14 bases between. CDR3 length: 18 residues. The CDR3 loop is CACDARGMSSWDTRQMFF. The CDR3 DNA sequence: TGTGCCTGTGACGCCAGGGGCATGAGCTCCTGGGACACCCGACAGATGTTTTTC.

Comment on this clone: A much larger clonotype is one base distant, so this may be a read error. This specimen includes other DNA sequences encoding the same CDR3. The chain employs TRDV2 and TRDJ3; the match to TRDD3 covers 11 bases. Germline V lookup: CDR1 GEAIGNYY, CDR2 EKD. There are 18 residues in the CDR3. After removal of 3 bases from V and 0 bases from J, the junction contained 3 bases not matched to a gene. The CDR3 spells CACDSTGGYSWDTRQMFF. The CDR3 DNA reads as TGTGCCTGTGACTCTACTGGGGGATACTCCTGGGACACCCGACAGATGTTTTTC.

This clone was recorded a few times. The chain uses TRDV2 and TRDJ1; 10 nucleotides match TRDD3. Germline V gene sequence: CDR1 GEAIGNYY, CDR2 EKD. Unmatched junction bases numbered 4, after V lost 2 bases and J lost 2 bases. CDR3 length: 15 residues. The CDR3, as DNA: TGTGCCTGTGACAAAGTACTGGGGGATACCGATAAACTCATCTTT. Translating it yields CACDKVLGDTDKLIF.

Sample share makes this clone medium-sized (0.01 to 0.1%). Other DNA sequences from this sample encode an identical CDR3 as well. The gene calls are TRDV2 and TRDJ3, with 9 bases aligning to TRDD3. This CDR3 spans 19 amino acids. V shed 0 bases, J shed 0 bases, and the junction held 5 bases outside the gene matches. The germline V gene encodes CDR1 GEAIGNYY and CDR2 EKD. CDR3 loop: CACDTGGYLSSWDTRQMFF. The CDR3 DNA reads TGTGCCTGTGACACCGGGGGATACCTTAGCTCCTGGGACACCCGACAGATGTTTTTC.

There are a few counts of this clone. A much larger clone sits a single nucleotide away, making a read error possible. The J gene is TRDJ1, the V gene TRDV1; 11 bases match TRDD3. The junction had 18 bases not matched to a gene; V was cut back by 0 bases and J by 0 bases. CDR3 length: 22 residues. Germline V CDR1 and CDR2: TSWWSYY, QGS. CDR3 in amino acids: CALGELQGYLGDTRMYTDKLIF. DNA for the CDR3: TGTGCTCTTGGGGAACTCCAGGGATACCTGGGGGATACACGGATGTACACCGATAAACTCATCTTT.

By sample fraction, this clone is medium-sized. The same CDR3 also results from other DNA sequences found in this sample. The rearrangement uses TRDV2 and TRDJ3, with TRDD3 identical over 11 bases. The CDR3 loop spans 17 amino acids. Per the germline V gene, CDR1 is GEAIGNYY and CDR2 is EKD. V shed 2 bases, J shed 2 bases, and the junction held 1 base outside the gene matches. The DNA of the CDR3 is TGTGCCTGTGACATACTGGGGGATACCTGGGACACCCGACAGATGTTTTTC. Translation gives CACDILGDTWDTRQMFF.

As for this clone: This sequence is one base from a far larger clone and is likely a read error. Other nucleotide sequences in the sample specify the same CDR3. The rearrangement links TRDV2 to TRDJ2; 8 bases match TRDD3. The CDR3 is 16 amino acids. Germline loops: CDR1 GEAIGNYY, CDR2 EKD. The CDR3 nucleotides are TGTGCCTGTGACGCCGTTTTGGGGGATTTGACAGCACAGCTCTTCTTT. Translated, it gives CACDAVLGDLTAQLFF.

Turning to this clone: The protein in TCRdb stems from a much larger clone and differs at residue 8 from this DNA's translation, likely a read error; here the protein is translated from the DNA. CDR3 sequence (DNA): TGTGCCTGTGACAAAATGGGGGGTACAGCACAACTCTTCTTT. This gives the protein CACDKMGGTAQLFF. The rearrangement joins TRDV2 to TRDJ2; D is perhaps TRDD3 (6 bases). CDR3 length: 14 residues. Germline V gene sequence: CDR1 GEAIGNYY, CDR2 EKD. V shed 2 bases and J shed 5 bases, with 11 bases lying between them.

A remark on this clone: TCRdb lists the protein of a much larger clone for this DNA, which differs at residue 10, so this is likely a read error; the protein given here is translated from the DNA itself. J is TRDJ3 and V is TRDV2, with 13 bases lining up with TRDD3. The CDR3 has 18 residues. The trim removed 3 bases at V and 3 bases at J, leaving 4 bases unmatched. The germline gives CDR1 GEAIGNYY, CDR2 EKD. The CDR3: CACDVLGDTNWDTRQMFF. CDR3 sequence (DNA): TGTGCCTGTGACGTACTGGGGGATACGAACTGGGACACCCGACAGATGTTTTTC.

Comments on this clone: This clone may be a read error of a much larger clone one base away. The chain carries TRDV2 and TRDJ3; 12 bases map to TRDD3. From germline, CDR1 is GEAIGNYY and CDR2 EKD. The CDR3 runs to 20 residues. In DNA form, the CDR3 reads TGTGCCTGTGACACGTACTGGGGGATACTGGGCTCCCGGGACACCCGACAGATGTTTTTC. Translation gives CACDTYWGILGSRDTRQMFF.